This T cell receptor beta chain is from a study of beta chain features in type 1 diabetes. General study findings and limits: Naive, central memory and Treg TCRB repertoires appeared more alike in patients than in healthy donors. When Type 1 diabetes patients were examined, their TCRB CDR3s proved moderately but significantly shorter in all four CD4+ subsets.

In the case of this clone: Its antigen is currently unknown.

There are 11 residues in the CDR3. V was trimmed by 7 bases and J by 4 bases, leaving 10 bases between them. The germline gives CDR1 DFQATT, CDR2 SNEGSKA (reference sequence). Staining for CD45RO/CCR7/CD25/CD127/CD95/CD27 allowed sorting of CD4+ naive, central memory, regulatory and stem cell-like memory cells. The study reverse transcribed the entire isolated RNA, so it sequenced expressed TCRB transcripts. Roughly 3.6 million reads per sample on average were obtained from naive, central memory and regulatory T cell samples. Clones were sequenced by immunoSEQ multiplex PCR, and TCRdb holds only the in-frame ones, with some missing. This table holds 600,000 or so clones, around 15% found once.

The sequence was obtained from a man aged 18 to 30 with type 1 diabetes. The gene calls are TRBV20-1 and TRBJ1-2; no reliable D call. The specimen was naive CD4+ T cells from blood. Written as DNA, the CDR3 is TGCAGTGGCACGAGTGGCTATGGCTACACCTTC. Amino acid sequence: CSGTSGYGYTF.